This TCR beta chain comes out of a study of low-dose radiotherapy and immunotherapy resistance in tumors. At the level of the study: Every two weeks, cyclophosphamide 200 mg/m2 was infused one day before radiation plus immunotherapy. Starting cycle 1 day 1, oral aspirin 300 mg was given daily for four cycles. First-strand cDNA used TRAV- and TRBV-specific primers, covering alpha and beta chains.

The CDR3 runs 15 residues. Germline CDR1 and CDR2: SGHTA and FQGNSA. Time point: after trial treatment. As for treatment: LDRT plus nivolumab, ipilimumab, low-dose cyclophosphamide and aspirin (RACIN trial). Donors received a regimen that comprised nivolumab, ipilimumab, aspirin, low-dose cyclophosphamide and low-dose radiotherapy. With respect to this clonotype: A single base is all that separates this from a far larger clone, so a read error is likely.

The authors ran around 19 PCR cycles to amplify TCRs with a constant-region primer and V-primer adapter. TCRdb used MiXCR to reprocess the reads, holding one entry per CDR3 protein. The sample lists over 50,000 distinct CDR3 sequences, approximately 31% seen once, with under 8.5% in the top ten. The chain is built from TRBV7-2 and TRBJ2-1, with 7 bases aligning to TRBD2. This TCR came from a male donor with rectosigmoid adenocarcinoma. The sample in question was PBMCs, obtained after low-dose radiotherapy plus immunotherapy. The CDR3 DNA sequence: TGCGCCAGCAACCAAGAATTGGGGGGGTCCAATGAGCAGTTCTTC. Protein: CASNQELGGSNEQFF.